The sequence of this TCR beta chain was determined in a study of T cells in Graves' hyperthyroidism and ophthalmopathy. This clonotype was seen at least ten times. The source material, RNA transcripts, was used to amplify TCR beta CDR3 regions. In the first-round RT-PCR of the TCR CDR3, the HTBI primer set was used. TCRdb called the multiplex PCR reads again in MiXCR, with one record for every CDR3 protein. The sample contains 350,000 to 450,000 distinct CDR3 sequences, about an eighth of which appear only once. The sequenced material came from blood. The sequence was collected from a man between 45 and 60 years old with Graves' ophthalmopathy.

The CDR3 DNA reads TGTGCCAGCAGCCAACCCCACCTAGCGGGAGACGGCGGGGAGCTGTTTTTT. It specifies CASSQPHLAGDGGELFF. The chain links TRBV3-1 to TRBJ2-2, with TRBD2 matching over 10 bases. Unmatched junction bases numbered 10, after V lost 2 bases and J lost 7 bases. Germline-derived CDR1 and CDR2 are LGHDT and YNNKEL (reference sequence). The CDR3 is made up of 17 amino acids. The entire variable domain, with the rest obtained from reference TRBV3-1 and TRBJ2-2, is as follows: DTAVSQTPKYLVTQMGNDKSIKCEQNLGHDTMYWYKQDSKKFLKIMFSYNNKELIINETVPNRFSPKSPDKAHLNLHINSLELGDSAVYFCASSQPHLAGDGGELFFGEGSRLTVL.